This TCR beta chain originates from a study of blood T cell repertoires in COVID-19. Study-level information: Material from acute and convalescent COVID-19 was sourced from the United States, Italy and Spain. PBMCs, B-cell-depleted T cells, or T cells provided the cDNA or gDNA that made up the material.

This clone occurred a few times. Looked up from germline, CDR1 is MGHRA and CDR2 is YSYEKL. The CDR3 consists of 16 residues. The ends lost 1 base at V and 5 bases at J; junction bases unmatched: 8. In the original analysis: For nucleated cells, counts were estimated from reference gene primer amplification. TCRdb's copy holds only in-frame clones and misses some; the assay was immunoSEQ multiplex PCR. V and J calls plus clone size are reproduced from that table; the DNA served to infer D and trimming. The profile shows about 78,000 clones, approximately 89% of them singletons. The chain has TRBV4-1 and TRBJ2-3; 8 bases are shared with TRBD2. This clonotype originated in a man aged 45-65 years with active or convalescent COVID-19. The sequenced material came from peripheral blood. CDR3 residues: CASSQVERGSEDTQYF. Written as DNA, the CDR3 is TGCGCCAGCAGCCAAGTGGAGCGGGGGTCGGAAGATACGCAGTATTTT.